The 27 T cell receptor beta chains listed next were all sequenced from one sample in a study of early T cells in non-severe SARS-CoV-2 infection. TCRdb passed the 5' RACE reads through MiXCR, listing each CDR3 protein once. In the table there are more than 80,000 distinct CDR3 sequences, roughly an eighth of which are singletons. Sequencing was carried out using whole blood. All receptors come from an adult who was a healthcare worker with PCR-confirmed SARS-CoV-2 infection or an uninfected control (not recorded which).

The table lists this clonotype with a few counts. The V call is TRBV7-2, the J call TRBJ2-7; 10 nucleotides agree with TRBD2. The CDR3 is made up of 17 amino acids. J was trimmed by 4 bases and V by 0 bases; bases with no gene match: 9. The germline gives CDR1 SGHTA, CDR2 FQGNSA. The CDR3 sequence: CASSLAAVAGGKYEQYF. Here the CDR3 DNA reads TGTGCCAGCAGCTTAGCGGCGGTAGCGGGGGGCAAGTACGAGCAGTACTTC.

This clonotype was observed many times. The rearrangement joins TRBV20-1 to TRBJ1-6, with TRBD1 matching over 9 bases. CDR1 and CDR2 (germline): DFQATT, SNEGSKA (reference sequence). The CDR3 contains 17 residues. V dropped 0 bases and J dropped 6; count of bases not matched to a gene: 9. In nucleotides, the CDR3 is TGCAGTGCTAGAGATCATCTACAGGGGGCTATTAATTCACCCCTCCACTTT. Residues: CSARDHLQGAINSPLHF.

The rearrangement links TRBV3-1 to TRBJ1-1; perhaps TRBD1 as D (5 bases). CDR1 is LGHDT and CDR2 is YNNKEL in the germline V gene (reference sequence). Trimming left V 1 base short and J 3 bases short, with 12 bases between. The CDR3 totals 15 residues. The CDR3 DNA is TGTGCCAGCAGCCAAGCGACGGGGCCGGACACTGAAGCTTTCTTT. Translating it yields CASSQATGPDTEAFF.

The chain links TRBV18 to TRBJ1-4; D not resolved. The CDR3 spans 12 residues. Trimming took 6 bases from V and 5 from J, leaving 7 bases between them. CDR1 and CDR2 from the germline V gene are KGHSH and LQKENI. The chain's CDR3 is CASSRRNEKLFF. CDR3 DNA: TGTGCCAGCTCCCGCCGGAATGAAAAACTGTTTTTT. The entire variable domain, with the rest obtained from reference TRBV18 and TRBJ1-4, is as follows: NAGVMQNPRHLVRRRGQEARLRCSPMKGHSHVYWYRQLPEEGLKFMVYLQKENIIDESGMPKERFSAEFPKEGPSILRIQQVVRGDSAAYFCASSRRNEKLFFGSGTQLSVL.

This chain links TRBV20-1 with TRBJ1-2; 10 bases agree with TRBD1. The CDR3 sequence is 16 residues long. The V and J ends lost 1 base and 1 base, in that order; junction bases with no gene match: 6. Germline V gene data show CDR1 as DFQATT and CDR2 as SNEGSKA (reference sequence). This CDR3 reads CSARVRGQGHNYGYTF. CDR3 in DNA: TGCAGTGCTAGAGTTCGGGGACAGGGGCATAACTATGGCTACACCTTC.

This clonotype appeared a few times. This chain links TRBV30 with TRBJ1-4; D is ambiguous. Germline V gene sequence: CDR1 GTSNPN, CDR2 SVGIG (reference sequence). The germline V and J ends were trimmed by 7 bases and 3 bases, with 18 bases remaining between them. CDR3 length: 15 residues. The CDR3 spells CASRLKPSSNEKLFF. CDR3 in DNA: TGTGCCTCCCGGCTTAAACCGAGCTCTAATGAAAAACTGTTTTTT.

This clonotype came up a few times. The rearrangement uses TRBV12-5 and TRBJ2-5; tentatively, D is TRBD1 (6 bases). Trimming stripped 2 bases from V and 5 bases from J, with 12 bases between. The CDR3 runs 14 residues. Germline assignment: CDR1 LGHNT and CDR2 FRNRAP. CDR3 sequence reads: CASGLPLRGETQYF. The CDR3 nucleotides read TGTGCTAGTGGTTTGCCCCTTAGGGGGGAGACCCAGTACTTC.

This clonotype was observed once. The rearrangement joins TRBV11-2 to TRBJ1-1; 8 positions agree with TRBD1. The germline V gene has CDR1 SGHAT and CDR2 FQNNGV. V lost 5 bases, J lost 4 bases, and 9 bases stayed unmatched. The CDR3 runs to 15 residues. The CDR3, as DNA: TGTGCCAGCAGCCCCCGACAGGGGCTTGGCACTGAAGCTTTCTTT. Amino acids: CASSPRQGLGTEAFF.

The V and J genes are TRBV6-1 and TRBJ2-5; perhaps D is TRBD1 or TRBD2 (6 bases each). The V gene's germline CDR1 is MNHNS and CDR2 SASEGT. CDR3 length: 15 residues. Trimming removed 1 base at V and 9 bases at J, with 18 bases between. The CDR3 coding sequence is TGTGCCAGCAGTGAAGACTGGACAGCGTGGGGGGCCCAGTACTTC. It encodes CASSEDWTAWGAQYF.

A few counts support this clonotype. CDR3 bases: TGTGCCAGCAGCCTGGAGGGGGGCTCCTACGAGCAGTACTTC. Its translation is CASSLEGGSYEQYF. The genes are TRBV3-1 and TRBJ2-7, with D perhaps matching TRBD1 or TRBD2 (6 bases each). This CDR3 contains 14 residues. The ends were cut back, 4 bases at V and 0 bases at J, with 10 bases in the middle. Germline CDR1 LGHDT, CDR2 YNNKEL (reference sequence).

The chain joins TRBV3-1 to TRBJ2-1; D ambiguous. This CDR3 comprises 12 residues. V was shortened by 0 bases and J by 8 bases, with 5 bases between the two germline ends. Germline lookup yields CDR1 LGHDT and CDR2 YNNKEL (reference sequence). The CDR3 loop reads CASSQEWHEQFF. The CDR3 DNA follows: TGTGCCAGCAGCCAAGAGTGGCATGAGCAGTTCTTC.

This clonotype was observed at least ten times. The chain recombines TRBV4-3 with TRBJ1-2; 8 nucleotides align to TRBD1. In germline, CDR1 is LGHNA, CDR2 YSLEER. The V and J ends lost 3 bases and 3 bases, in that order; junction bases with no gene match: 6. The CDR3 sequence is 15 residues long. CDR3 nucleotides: TGCGCCAGCAGCCAGGGCTTGACAGGGGACTATGGCTACACCTTC. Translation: CASSQGLTGDYGYTF.

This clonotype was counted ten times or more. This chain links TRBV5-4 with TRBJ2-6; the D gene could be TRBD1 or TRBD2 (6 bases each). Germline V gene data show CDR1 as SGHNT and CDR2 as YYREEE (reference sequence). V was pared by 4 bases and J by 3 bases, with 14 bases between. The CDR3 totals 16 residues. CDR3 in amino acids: CASSALQGLGANVLTF. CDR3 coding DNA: TGTGCCAGCAGCGCTCTACAGGGACTTGGGGCCAACGTCCTGACTTTC.

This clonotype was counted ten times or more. This CDR3 is CASSYSTGWSNQPQHF. CDR3 sequence (DNA): TGTGCCAGCAGTTACTCGACAGGGTGGAGCAATCAGCCCCAGCATTTT. The chain combines TRBV6-2 or TRBV6-3 with TRBJ1-5; TRBD1 matches at 7 bases. The CDR3 has 16 residues. V dropped 0 bases and J dropped 1; count of bases not matched to a gene: 3. Germline V gives CDR1 MNHEY, CDR2 SVGEGT.

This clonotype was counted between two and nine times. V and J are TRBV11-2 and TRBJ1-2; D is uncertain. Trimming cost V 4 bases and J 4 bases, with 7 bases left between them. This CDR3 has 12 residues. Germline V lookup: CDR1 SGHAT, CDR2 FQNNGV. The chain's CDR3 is CASSSEVYGYTF. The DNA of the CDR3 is TGTGCCAGCAGCTCAGAGGTCTATGGCTACACCTTC.

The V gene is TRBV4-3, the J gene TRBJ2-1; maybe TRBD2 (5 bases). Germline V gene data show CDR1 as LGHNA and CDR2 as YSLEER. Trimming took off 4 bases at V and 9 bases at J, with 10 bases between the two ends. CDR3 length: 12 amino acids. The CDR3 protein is CASSPARGEQFF. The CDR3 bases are TGCGCCAGCAGCCCCGCTCGGGGTGAGCAGTTCTTC.

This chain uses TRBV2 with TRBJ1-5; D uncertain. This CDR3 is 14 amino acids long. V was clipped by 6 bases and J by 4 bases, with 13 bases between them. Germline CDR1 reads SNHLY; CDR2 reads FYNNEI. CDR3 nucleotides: TGTGCCAGCAGCCCTAGGCCGAGAAATCAGCCCCAGCATTTT. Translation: CASSPRPRNQPQHF.

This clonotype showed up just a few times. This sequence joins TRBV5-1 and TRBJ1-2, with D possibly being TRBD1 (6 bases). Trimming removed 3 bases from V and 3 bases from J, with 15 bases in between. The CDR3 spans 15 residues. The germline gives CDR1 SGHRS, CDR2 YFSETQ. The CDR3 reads CASSSSTGSYYGYTF. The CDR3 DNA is TGCGCCAGCAGCTCCTCGACAGGAAGTTACTATGGCTACACCTTC.

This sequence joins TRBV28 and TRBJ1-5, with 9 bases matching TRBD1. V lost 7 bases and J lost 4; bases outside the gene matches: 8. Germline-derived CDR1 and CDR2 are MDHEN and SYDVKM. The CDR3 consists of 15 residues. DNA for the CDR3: TGTGCCAGCACCGGGACAGGGAAAGTTAATCAGCCCCAGCATTTT. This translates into CASTGTGKVNQPQHF.

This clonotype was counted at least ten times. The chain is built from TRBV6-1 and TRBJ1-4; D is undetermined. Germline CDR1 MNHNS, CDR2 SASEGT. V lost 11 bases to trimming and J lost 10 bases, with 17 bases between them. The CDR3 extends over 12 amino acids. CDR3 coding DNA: TGTGCCGTTGAGATGGACCCCCGAAAACTGTTTTTT. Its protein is CAVEMDPRKLFF.

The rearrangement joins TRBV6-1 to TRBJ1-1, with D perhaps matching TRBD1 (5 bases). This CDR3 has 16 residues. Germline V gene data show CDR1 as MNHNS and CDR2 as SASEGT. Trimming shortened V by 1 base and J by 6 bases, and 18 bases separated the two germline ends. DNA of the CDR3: TGTGCCAGCAGTGAAGGGGTTATGGGGGACGTCCCTGAAGCTTTCTTT. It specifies CASSEGVMGDVPEAFF.

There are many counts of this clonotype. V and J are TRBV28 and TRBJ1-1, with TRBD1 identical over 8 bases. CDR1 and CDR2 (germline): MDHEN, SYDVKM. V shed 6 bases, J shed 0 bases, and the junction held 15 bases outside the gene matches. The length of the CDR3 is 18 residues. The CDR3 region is CASSAATGTGEMNTEAFF. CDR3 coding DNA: TGTGCCAGCAGCGCGGCTACCGGGACAGGTGAAATGAACACTGAAGCTTTCTTT.

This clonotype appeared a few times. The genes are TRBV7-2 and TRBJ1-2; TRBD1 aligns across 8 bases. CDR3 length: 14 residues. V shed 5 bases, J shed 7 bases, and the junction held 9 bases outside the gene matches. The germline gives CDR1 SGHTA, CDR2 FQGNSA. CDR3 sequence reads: CASSPGQAVFGYTF. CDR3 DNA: TGTGCCAGCAGCCCGGGACAGGCGGTTTTTGGCTACACCTTC.

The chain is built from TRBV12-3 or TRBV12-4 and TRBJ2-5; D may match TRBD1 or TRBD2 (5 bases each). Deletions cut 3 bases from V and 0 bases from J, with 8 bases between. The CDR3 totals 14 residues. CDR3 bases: TGTGCCAGCAGTTTGGGGCGGGACCAAGAGACCCAGTACTTC. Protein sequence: CASSLGRDQETQYF.

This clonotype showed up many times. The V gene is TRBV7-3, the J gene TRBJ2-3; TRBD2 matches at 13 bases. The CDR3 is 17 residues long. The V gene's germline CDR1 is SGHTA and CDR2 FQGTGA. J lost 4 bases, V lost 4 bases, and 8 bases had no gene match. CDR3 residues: CASSSWTSGGVADTQYF. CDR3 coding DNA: TGTGCCAGCAGCTCTTGGACTAGCGGGGGAGTCGCAGATACGCAGTATTTT.

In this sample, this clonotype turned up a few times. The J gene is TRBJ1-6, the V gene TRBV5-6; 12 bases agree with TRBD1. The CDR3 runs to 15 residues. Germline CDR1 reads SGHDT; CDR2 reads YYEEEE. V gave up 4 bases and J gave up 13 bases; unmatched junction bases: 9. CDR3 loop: CASSPPGQGARPLHF. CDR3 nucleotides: TGTGCCAGCAGCCCCCCGGGACAGGGGGCGCGGCCCCTCCACTTT.

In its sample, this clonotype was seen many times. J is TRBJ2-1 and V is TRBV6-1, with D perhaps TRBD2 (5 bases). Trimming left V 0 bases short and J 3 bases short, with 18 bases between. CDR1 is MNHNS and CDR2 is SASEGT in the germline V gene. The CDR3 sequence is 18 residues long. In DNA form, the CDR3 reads TGTGCCAGCAGTGAAGCAGTGGTAGGGCGGAGGATCTACAATGAGCAGTTCTTC. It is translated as CASSEAVVGRRIYNEQFF.